This TCR beta chain is drawn from a study of shared T cell receptors in the human thymus. Germline CDR1 reads KGHSH; CDR2 reads LQKENI. The germline V and J ends were trimmed by 2 bases and 2 bases, with 15 bases remaining between them. The CDR3 has 16 amino acids. TCRdb's table, derived via immunoSEQ multiplex PCR, lists solely in-frame clones and lacks some. The sample lists 700,000 to 750,000 clones, 75% to 90% seen once, with around 0.01% in the top ten. These same data were also listed under a study on human thymus T cells. That source adds: During corrective heart surgery, resections were taken, and the thymus tissue came from them. Apparent skewing of V and J gene usage characterized both thymic and blood repertoires.

The chain joins TRBV18 to TRBJ2-5; tentatively, D is TRBD2 (6 bases). The origin of this receptor is a girl in the first two years of life with a congenital heart defect. The sequenced material came from thymocytes. The CDR3 loop reads CASSPFSGVLQETQYF. The CDR3 DNA reads as TGTGCCAGCTCACCATTTTCGGGGGTGCTTCAAGAGACCCAGTACTTC.